The subject of this entry is one T cell receptor beta chain. Its target is not known. The sample belongs to a study of OX40 agonist ivuxolimab in advanced cancers. Study-wide context: Of the participants, more than 35% had some prior anti-PD-1, anti-PD-L1 or anti-CTLA-4 therapy, which was allowed. Study-level points and caveats: Clones of CD4+ and CD8+ blood T cells grew by week 6 at doses of 0.1 to 3.0 mg/kg.

Germline V gives CDR1 MNHNS, CDR2 SASEGT. CDR3 length equals 10 residues. V was shortened by 5 bases and J by 11 bases, with 9 bases between the two germline ends. The method was immunoSEQ multiplex PCR; TCRdb's version includes in-frame clones alone and lacks a portion of them. Among about 40,000 clones listed, 88% were seen once. This clonotype was sampled from an adult with an advanced solid tumor such as melanoma, head and neck, liver or kidney cancer. This material consisted of CD4+ or CD8+ T cells sorted from blood, taken in a trial of the OX40 agonist ivuxolimab. The chain joins TRBV6-1 to TRBJ1-1, with D unresolved. CDR3 amino acids: CASSSLGAFF. CDR3 nucleotide sequence: TGTGCCAGCAGTTCGTTAGGGGCTTTCTTT.